This T cell receptor (beta chain) emerged from a study of T cells in localized non-small cell lung cancer. Whole-study results and caveats: Uninvolved adjacent lung showed higher T cell clonality than tumor. Sequencing, confined to only one tumor region, leaves heterogeneity possible.

With V trimmed by 5 bases and J by 7 bases, 9 bases remained unmatched. The CDR3 is 14 amino acids. From germline, CDR1 is SGHAT and CDR2 FQDESV (reference sequence). About this clone: Its cognate antigen is unknown.

TCRdb's table, derived via immunoSEQ multiplex PCR, lists solely in-frame clones and lacks some. Of under 10,000 clones in the sample, approximately 93% were seen once. The sample here was peripheral blood, taken before any cancer treatment. The sequence derives from a woman aged 40-75 years with stage I lung adenocarcinoma. This chain links TRBV11-1 with TRBJ2-7; TRBD1 matches at 9 bases. The CDR3 protein is CASSPRDREFEQYF. As DNA, the CDR3 is TGTGCCAGCAGCCCCAGGGACAGGGAGTTTGAGCAGTACTTC.